These 10 T cell receptor beta chains came from one sample sequenced in a study of response to subunit inactivated influenza vaccine. From the RT-PCR reads, TCRdb called clonotypes with MiXCR, one entry per CDR3 protein. Among about 780,000 distinct CDR3 sequences listed, roughly 18% were seen once. The sequenced sample was PBMCs from blood, obtained 5 days after vaccination. These receptors all stem from a man aged 45 to 65 who received an inactivated influenza vaccine.

This clonotype was seen more than once but under ten times. The chain couples TRBV5-1 to TRBJ2-7; TRBD1 matches 7 bases. J gave up 6 bases and V 2 bases, and 8 bases lay outside the gene matches. The CDR3 has 14 amino acids. Germline lookup yields CDR1 SGHRS and CDR2 YFSETQ. CDR3 DNA sequence: TGCGCCAGCAGCTTACGACAGGGCCCTACCGAGCAGTACTTC. Its protein product is CASSLRQGPTEQYF.

The chain carries TRBV7-2 and TRBJ2-7, with D perhaps matching TRBD1 or TRBD2 (6 bases each). The length of the CDR3 is 16 residues. V lost 5 bases and J 2 bases, leaving 19 bases between the germline ends. CDR1 SGHTA and CDR2 FQGNSA come from the germline V gene. CDR3 bases: TGTGCCAGCAGCCTCTCTAGGGGGGTCAGGGCCTACGAGCAGTACTTC. This translates into CASSLSRGVRAYEQYF.

The chain joins TRBV12-3 or TRBV12-4 to TRBJ1-5; no reliable D call. There are 12 residues in the CDR3. The V end was cut by 9 bases, the J end by 3 bases, with 9 bases between. The CDR3 loop reads CASATSNQPQHF. Written as DNA, the CDR3 is TGTGCCAGTGCTACCTCCAATCAGCCCCAGCATTTT.

This clonotype turned up a few times. The chain has TRBV5-1 and TRBJ2-3; 8 bases match TRBD1. Germline V gives CDR1 SGHRS, CDR2 YFSETQ. Trimming took 4 bases from V and 2 from J; bases not matched to a gene: 6. There are 15 residues in the CDR3. CDR3 in amino acids: CASSGAGGNTDTQYF. CDR3 coding DNA: TGCGCCAGCAGCGGTGCAGGGGGCAACACAGATACGCAGTATTTT.

This clonotype was picked up a small number of times. This chain uses TRBV12-3 or TRBV12-4 with TRBJ1-1; perhaps TRBD1 as D (5 bases). V lost 7 bases to trimming and J lost 10 bases, with 16 bases between them. The length of the CDR3 is 12 residues. The CDR3 region has the DNA TGTGCCAGCACCCCTGGGGACCTCGGAGCTTTCTTT. The encoded protein is CASTPGDLGAFF.

This clonotype was seen at least ten times. This rearrangement joins TRBV7-2 to TRBJ2-4; TRBD2 aligns across 11 bases. Germline V CDR1 and CDR2: SGHTA, FQGNSA. There are 17 residues in the CDR3. The J segment lost 7 bases and the V segment lost 2 bases, leaving 10 bases of the junction unmatched. The CDR3: CASSLFLPSGGRNIQYF. The CDR3 DNA is TGTGCCAGCAGCTTATTCCTGCCTAGCGGGGGGCGGAACATTCAGTACTTC. Full variable domain (rest looked up from reference TRBV7-2 and TRBJ2-4): GAGVSQSPSNKVTEKGKDVELRCDPISGHTALYWYRQSLGQGLEFLIYFQGNSAPDKSGLPSDRFSAERTGGSVSTLTIQRTQQEDSAVYLCASSLFLPSGGRNIQYFGAGTRLSVL.

This clonotype was seen a few times. This chain uses TRBV12-3 or TRBV12-4 with TRBJ1-2; D remains unclear. This CDR3 spans 17 amino acids. V dropped 10 bases and J dropped 3 bases, with 27 bases sitting between them. CDR3 sequence (DNA): TGTGCCAAACGAACACTATGGGGAGGGCTATCGGACTATGGCTACACCTTC. Its translation is CAKRTLWGGLSDYGYTF.

This clonotype was observed a handful of times. The rearrangement uses TRBV10-3 and TRBJ1-1; 9 nucleotides align to TRBD1. The CDR3 sequence is 14 residues long. The V segment lost 10 bases and the J segment 3 bases; nucleotides outside the gene matches: 9. CDR1 and CDR2 from the germline V gene are ENHRY and SYGVKD. As DNA, the CDR3 is TGTGCCACCAGGACAGGGGATAGGTACACTGAAGCTTTCTTT. Its translation is CATRTGDRYTEAFF.

This clonotype appeared a few times. The V call is TRBV11-2, the J call TRBJ2-3; 9 nucleotides line up with TRBD2. V was pared by 2 bases and J by 2 bases, with 11 bases of the junction left unmatched. This CDR3 comprises 18 residues. Germline CDR1 is SGHAT and CDR2 is FQNNGV. The CDR3 DNA reads TGTGCCAGCAGCTTAAGGGGTAGCGGGAGACGGGACACAGATACGCAGTATTTT. Translated, it gives CASSLRGSGRRDTDTQYF.

This clonotype was detected a few times. The chain is built from TRBV7-9 and TRBJ1-2; 9 bases fit TRBD1. The germline V gene has CDR1 SEHNR and CDR2 FQNEAQ (reference sequence). The CDR3 spans 12 residues. V shed 4 bases, J shed 7 bases, and the junction held 1 base outside the gene matches. The CDR3 loop reads CASSWDRAGYTF. The CDR3 coding sequence is TGTGCCAGCAGCTGGGACAGGGCTGGCTACACCTTC.